Listed below are T cell receptor beta chains from one sample, sequenced in a study of a mutant IDH1 vaccine in newly diagnosed glioma. Sequencing used immunoSEQ multiplex PCR; TCRdb keeps in-frame clones, though not all of them. The table includes under 95,000 clones, roughly 91% detected once. No antigen has been assigned to these receptors. The starting material was PBMCs, obtained from a glioma patient whose treatment included an IDH1 peptide vaccine. These receptors all come from a woman aged 45-59 years with glioma. The conserved cysteine and the conserved F or W are not part of the CDR3 here. The order of the fields is D gene, J gene, V gene, clone size, CDR3 protein. A D gene is named only where the DNA matches it firmly. Only part of the rows carry a size: once, few, many, or a class if the clone is expanded.

d_gene: .; j_gene: TRBJ2-5; v_gene: TRBV11-1; abundance: .; CDR3aa: ASSYREGETQY
d_gene: .; j_gene: TRBJ1-3; v_gene: TRBV5-1; abundance: once; CDR3aa: ASSSGEGNTIY
d_gene: .; j_gene: TRBJ2-5; v_gene: TRBV5-4; abundance: .; CDR3aa: ASSLALGGQETQY
d_gene: .; j_gene: TRBJ2-1; v_gene: TRBV6-6; abundance: .; CDR3aa: ASSLTGTHTNEQF
d_gene: .; j_gene: TRBJ1-2; v_gene: TRBV18; abundance: .; CDR3aa: ASSPAGGDGYT
d_gene: .; j_gene: TRBJ2-3; v_gene: TRBV7-2; abundance: .; CDR3aa: ASSFWTDTDTQY
d_gene: .; j_gene: TRBJ2-1; v_gene: TRBV6-5; abundance: once; CDR3aa: ASSSVGEQF
d_gene: .; j_gene: TRBJ2-3; v_gene: TRBV5-1; abundance: .; CDR3aa: ASAVERPQDTQY
d_gene: TRBD2; j_gene: TRBJ2-1; v_gene: TRBV4-1; abundance: .; CDR3aa: ASSQPPFLGGPSGSYNEQF
d_gene: TRBD1; j_gene: TRBJ1-2; v_gene: TRBV10-3; abundance: once; CDR3aa: AIRVDAGTGGNYGYT
d_gene: TRBD2; j_gene: TRBJ2-7; v_gene: TRBV4-1; abundance: .; CDR3aa: ASSQVPLAGEGSEQY
d_gene: .; j_gene: TRBJ2-6; v_gene: TRBV5-1; abundance: .; CDR3aa: ASSSGRSSGANVLT
d_gene: .; j_gene: TRBJ2-2; v_gene: TRBV5-1; abundance: .; CDR3aa: ASSWPQGTTGELF
d_gene: .; j_gene: TRBJ2-2; v_gene: TRBV4-2; abundance: .; CDR3aa: ASSSFSGTGELF
d_gene: TRBD2; j_gene: TRBJ2-4; v_gene: TRBV2; abundance: .; CDR3aa: ASRPGLARNIQY
d_gene: .; j_gene: TRBJ2-7; v_gene: TRBV7-2; abundance: .; CDR3aa: ASSLSEGWASYEQY
d_gene: .; j_gene: TRBJ2-1; v_gene: TRBV9; abundance: .; CDR3aa: ASSVDSAGAYNEQF
d_gene: .; j_gene: TRBJ1-4; v_gene: TRBV2; abundance: .; CDR3aa: ASSGRRTTNEKLF
d_gene: .; j_gene: TRBJ2-7; v_gene: TRBV10-3; abundance: once; CDR3aa: AISGGRWEQY
d_gene: .; j_gene: TRBJ2-5; v_gene: TRBV7-3; abundance: .; CDR3aa: ASSFGGQETQY
d_gene: .; j_gene: TRBJ2-7; v_gene: TRBV6-6; abundance: .; CDR3aa: ASSSPTATYEQY
d_gene: TRBD1; j_gene: TRBJ1-2; v_gene: TRBV30; abundance: .; CDR3aa: AWSRQGNYGYT
d_gene: .; j_gene: TRBJ2-2; v_gene: TRBV10-3; abundance: .; CDR3aa: GMSPTDNTGELF
d_gene: .; j_gene: TRBJ2-7; v_gene: TRBV5-5; abundance: .; CDR3aa: ASSFGAAFRGSYEQY
d_gene: .; j_gene: TRBJ1-6; v_gene: TRBV14; abundance: .; CDR3aa: ASSQNDEIYNSPLH
d_gene: .; j_gene: TRBJ1-2; v_gene: TRBV5-1; abundance: .; CDR3aa: ASSPDSTYGYT
d_gene: .; j_gene: .; v_gene: TRBV4-1; abundance: .; CDR3aa: ASSQGVRGIEQY
d_gene: .; j_gene: TRBJ2-7; v_gene: TRBV4-2; abundance: once; CDR3aa: ASSQVASSSPYEQY
d_gene: .; j_gene: TRBJ1-5; v_gene: TRBV4-1; abundance: .; CDR3aa: ASSQRSNQPQH
d_gene: .; j_gene: TRBJ2-7; v_gene: TRBV4-2; abundance: once; CDR3aa: ASSQFKGITYEQY
d_gene: .; j_gene: TRBJ1-2; v_gene: TRBV19; abundance: .; CDR3aa: ASSAPRTANYGYT
d_gene: .; j_gene: TRBJ1-6; v_gene: TRBV10-2; abundance: .; CDR3aa: ASSEETGIPYNSPLH
d_gene: TRBD2; j_gene: TRBJ2-4; v_gene: TRBV4-2; abundance: .; CDR3aa: ASSRQGWTSGRATKNIQY
d_gene: .; j_gene: TRBJ2-2; v_gene: TRBV15; abundance: .; CDR3aa: ATSRDRAIGELF
d_gene: .; j_gene: TRBJ2-1; v_gene: TRBV5-1; abundance: .; CDR3aa: ASSLDGSGARSYNEQF
d_gene: TRBD2; j_gene: TRBJ2-7; v_gene: TRBV19; abundance: .; CDR3aa: ASSTRLAGYDEQY
d_gene: TRBD1; j_gene: TRBJ2-1; v_gene: TRBV2; abundance: once; CDR3aa: ASIDGQGSNEQF
d_gene: .; j_gene: TRBJ2-1; v_gene: TRBV4-1; abundance: .; CDR3aa: ASSQEGRAHNEQF
d_gene: TRBD2; j_gene: TRBJ2-5; v_gene: TRBV18; abundance: .; CDR3aa: ASSLGLAGGPQETQY
d_gene: .; j_gene: TRBJ2-1; v_gene: TRBV4-2; abundance: .; CDR3aa: ASSSSRYVDDEQF
d_gene: .; j_gene: TRBJ1-1; v_gene: TRBV28; abundance: once; CDR3aa: ASSLRGTEAF
d_gene: TRBD2; j_gene: TRBJ2-7; v_gene: TRBV19; abundance: .; CDR3aa: ASRGSGTSVYEQY
d_gene: .; j_gene: TRBJ2-3; v_gene: TRBV7-3; abundance: once; CDR3aa: ASSLTPGFRSGNTDTQY
d_gene: .; j_gene: TRBJ2-5; v_gene: TRBV6-1; abundance: .; CDR3aa: ASSATTEYQETQY
d_gene: TRBD2; j_gene: TRBJ2-1; v_gene: TRBV5-6; abundance: .; CDR3aa: ASSFAGGYNEQF
d_gene: .; j_gene: TRBJ1-3; v_gene: TRBV19; abundance: .; CDR3aa: ASSEGRSSGNTIY
d_gene: .; j_gene: TRBJ1-1; v_gene: TRBV19; abundance: .; CDR3aa: ASSILGATEAF
d_gene: TRBD2; j_gene: TRBJ2-3; v_gene: TRBV11-2; abundance: .; CDR3aa: ASSPREGSDTQY
d_gene: TRBD1; j_gene: TRBJ2-3; v_gene: TRBV30; abundance: .; CDR3aa: AWSPGGATDTQY
d_gene: TRBD2; j_gene: TRBJ2-7; v_gene: TRBV7-2; abundance: .; CDR3aa: ASSSWREGYEQY
d_gene: .; j_gene: TRBJ1-4; v_gene: TRBV11-2; abundance: .; CDR3aa: ASSSQGVATNEKLF